These 18 T cell receptor beta chains were sequenced from one sample in a study of graft-versus-host responses after intestinal transplantation. Using immunoSEQ multiplex PCR, the repertoire was profiled, and TCRdb retains in-frame clones only, with some absent. The repertoire holds over 60,000 clones, with around nine tenths as singletons. Source: bone marrow, taken approximately 100 weeks after intestinal transplantation. The receptor set was obtained from a human patient who received an intestinal transplant, so some T cells may come from the graft donor.

V gene TRBV5-1 combines with J gene TRBJ1-5; no definite D call. Trimming took 4 bases from V and 4 from J, leaving 15 bases between them. The CDR3 contains 15 residues. Germline V gene lookup returns CDR1 SGHRS and CDR2 YFSETQ. Here the CDR3 reads CASSLDGGENQPQHF. The CDR3 nucleotides read TGCGCCAGCAGCCTGGACGGCGGGGAAAATCAGCCCCAGCATTTT.

CDR3 amino acids: CASSEGGDTEAFF. For the CDR3, the DNA is TGTGCCAGCAGTGAAGGGGGGGACACTGAAGCTTTCTTT. The chain employs TRBV6-1 and TRBJ1-1, with D maybe TRBD1 (5 bases). The CDR3 runs to 13 residues. CDR1 is MNHNS, CDR2 SASEGT, per germline. Between the trimmed V and J ends, which lost 1 base and 3 bases, there was a span of 6 bases.

This clone was seen once. J is TRBJ2-3 and V is TRBV18, with a tentative D call TRBD1 (6 bases). Germline V gene data show CDR1 as KGHSH and CDR2 as LQKENI. Trimming removed 0 bases from V and 0 bases from J, with 10 bases in between. This CDR3 contains 16 residues. The CDR3 DNA reads as TGTGCCAGCTCACCACCGGGGGCTAGGAGCACAGATACGCAGTATTTT. It translates to CASSPPGARSTDTQYF.

This chain links TRBV11-2 with TRBJ2-7; no clear D. CDR1 is SGHAT, CDR2 FQNNGV, per germline. The CDR3 sequence is 16 residues long. With 6 bases removed from V and 0 bases from J, the gap between germline ends came to 18 bases. The CDR3 spells CASSELGNSYSYEQYF. The DNA for the CDR3 is TGTGCCAGCAGTGAATTAGGGAACAGTTACTCCTACGAGCAGTACTTC.

V and J are TRBV5-1 and TRBJ2-7; D gene uncertain. There are 16 residues in the CDR3. Deletions cut 7 bases from V and 1 base from J, with 21 bases between. Per germline, CDR1 SGHRS and CDR2 YFSETQ. The CDR3 protein is CASHPHEFTPSYEQYF. The CDR3, as DNA: TGCGCCAGCCATCCTCACGAGTTTACTCCTTCCTACGAGCAGTACTTC. The complete variable domain, with remaining parts taken from reference TRBV5-1 and TRBJ2-7, reads KAGVTQTPRYLIKTRGQQVTLSCSPISGHRSVSWYQQTPGQGLQFLFEYFSETQRNKGNFPGRFSGRQFSNSRSEMNVSTLELGDSALYLCASHPHEFTPSYEQYFGPGTRLTVT.

The genes are TRBV4-2 and TRBJ2-3; the D call may be TRBD1 or TRBD2 (5 bases each). V was shortened by 2 bases and J by 1 base, with 19 bases between the two germline ends. Looked up from germline, CDR1 is LGHNA and CDR2 is YNFKEQ. This CDR3 has 18 amino acids. CDR3 DNA sequence: TGTGCCAGCAGCCAATGGTATGGGGGAGAGTCGGGCACAGATACGCAGTATTTT. Amino acids: CASSQWYGGESGTDTQYF.

The CDR3 loop is CASSPGLAGAQETQYF. The CDR3 nucleotides read TGTGCCAGCAGCCCGGGACTAGCGGGGGCACAAGAGACCCAGTACTTC. This chain connects TRBV7-9 to TRBJ2-5, with TRBD2 matching over 14 bases. V was pared by 5 bases and J by 2 bases, with 4 bases of the junction left unmatched. The germline V gene encodes CDR1 SEHNR and CDR2 FQNEAQ (reference sequence). The CDR3 covers 16 residues.

This rearrangement joins TRBV28 to TRBJ2-3; D possibly corresponds to TRBD2 (6 bases). This CDR3 region has 15 residues. V gave up 6 bases and J gave up 4 bases, with 17 bases separating them. The germline V gene encodes CDR1 MDHEN and CDR2 SYDVKM. CDR3 residues: CASSSRLDLADTQYF. The CDR3 nucleotides are TGTGCCAGCAGCTCCAGACTAGATTTGGCAGATACGCAGTATTTT.

V is TRBV6-5 and J is TRBJ2-1; maybe TRBD2 (6 bases). The CDR3 runs to 12 residues. Germline assignment: CDR1 MNHEY and CDR2 SVGAGI. Trimming took 6 bases from V and 8 from J, leaving 11 bases between them. The CDR3 region is CASRQDYDEQFF. For the CDR3, the DNA is TGTGCCAGCAGACAGGACTATGATGAGCAGTTCTTC.

The V gene is TRBV5-1, the J gene TRBJ2-7; tentatively, D is TRBD1 (6 bases). The germline V gene encodes CDR1 SGHRS and CDR2 YFSETQ. The V end was cut by 0 bases, the J end by 3 bases, with 7 bases between. This CDR3 has 13 residues. CDR3 region: CASSLEGVYEQYF. The CDR3 DNA reads TGCGCCAGCAGCTTGGAGGGGGTCTACGAGCAGTACTTC.

This rearrangement joins TRBV6-1 to TRBJ2-3; 8 bases fit TRBD2. Germline V lookup: CDR1 MNHNS, CDR2 SASEGT. J was trimmed by 5 bases and V by 6 bases; bases with no gene match: 7. CDR3 size: 14 residues. CDR3 nucleotide sequence: TGTGCCAGCAGCTTCCCGGGACTAGTAGATACGCAGTATTTT. Protein product: CASSFPGLVDTQYF.

This CDR3 is CASSREDSYNEQFF. The CDR3 region has the DNA TGTGCCAGCTCGAGGGAGGACTCCTACAATGAGCAGTTCTTC. V is TRBV6-1 and J is TRBJ2-1, with D possibly matching TRBD2 (6 bases). CDR3 length: 14 amino acids. V was clipped by 8 bases and J by 0 bases, with 11 bases between them. Germline CDR1 is MNHNS and CDR2 is SASEGT.

The V and J genes are TRBV7-2 and TRBJ2-3; D gene unclear. Germline V gene sequence: CDR1 SGHTA, CDR2 FQGNSA. The CDR3 extends over 13 amino acids. Trimming stripped 0 bases from V and 8 bases from J, with 9 bases between. CDR3 region: CASSLALDGTQYF. The CDR3, as DNA: TGTGCCAGCAGCTTAGCGCTCGACGGTACGCAGTATTTT.

The chain joins TRBV5-4 to TRBJ2-2; 9 bases are shared with TRBD2. Germline assignment: CDR1 SGHNT and CDR2 YYREEE (reference sequence). The CDR3 has 16 amino acids. J was trimmed by 3 bases and V by 4 bases; bases with no gene match: 7. The CDR3 nucleotides are TGTGCCAGCAGCGGGGGACTAGCCCTGGACACCGGGGAGCTGTTTTTT. Its protein product is CASSGGLALDTGELFF.

This sequence joins TRBV5-4 and TRBJ2-3; D gene uncertain. The CDR3 runs 15 residues. V dropped 4 bases and J dropped 0 bases, with 12 bases sitting between them. The germline gives CDR1 SGHNT, CDR2 YYREEE (reference sequence). The CDR3 is CASSPALGSTDTQYF. The CDR3 bases are TGTGCCAGCAGCCCAGCTCTAGGGAGCACAGATACGCAGTATTTT.

The chain uses TRBV15 and TRBJ2-5, with 11 bases aligning to TRBD2. This CDR3 contains 17 residues. Germline-derived CDR1 and CDR2 are LNHNV and YYDKDF (reference sequence). The V gene end was trimmed by 5 bases and the J gene end by 3 bases; junction bases not matched to a gene: 11. Written as DNA, the CDR3 is TGTGCCACCAGCCCTTCCGGCGGGACTAGCGGCGAAGAGACCCAGTACTTC. It specifies CATSPSGGTSGEETQYF.

The chain couples TRBV7-9 to TRBJ2-4, with TRBD1 identical over 9 bases. From germline, CDR1 is SEHNR and CDR2 FQNEAQ (reference sequence). Germline trimming cut 5 bases from V and 8 bases from J; bases unmatched to any gene: 7. The length of the CDR3 is 14 residues. CDR3 DNA: TGTGCCAGCAGCCAACCGGGACAGGGCTACATTCAGTACTTC. Its protein product is CASSQPGQGYIQYF.

The V call is TRBV6-1, the J call TRBJ1-1; a possible D gene is TRBD1 (5 bases). Germline lookup yields CDR1 MNHNS and CDR2 SASEGT. The CDR3 is 14 residues long. The V end was cut by 9 bases, the J end by 0 bases, with 14 bases between. DNA of the CDR3: TGTGCCAGTGACGACAGACTACTGAACACTGAAGCTTTCTTT. It codes for CASDDRLLNTEAFF.